This T cell receptor (beta chain) is from a study of shared clonotypes between healthy human individuals. Note on this clone: The antigen is unknown.

Study outcomes and limitations: Since donors were few, the genetic and exposure-history diversity represented was limited. Across subsets, estimated richness was generally greater for naive than for memory populations.

Per the original data handling: Because ImmunoSEQ provided only junction sequences with no quality scores, the filtering differed. The table came from immunoSEQ multiplex PCR; TCRdb's copy has only in-frame clones and leaves some out. V, J and clone size are those of that table, while D and trimming were read from the DNA. The table includes approximately 1.5 million clones, approximately 98.5% detected once. The sample was naive CD4+ T cells sorted from blood. This sample's subset: CD45RA+ positively selected. This clonotype originated in a man aged 25-45 years in good health.

The CDR3 region is CASSPRLGGDNYGYTF. Written as DNA, the CDR3 is TGTGCCAGCAGCCCCCGCCTAGGGGGCGACAACTATGGCTACACCTTC. V and J are TRBV14 and TRBJ1-2; 7 positions agree with TRBD1. Germline V lookup: CDR1 SGHDN, CDR2 FVKESK. There are 16 residues in the CDR3. V gave up 4 bases and J gave up 2 bases; unmatched junction bases: 10.